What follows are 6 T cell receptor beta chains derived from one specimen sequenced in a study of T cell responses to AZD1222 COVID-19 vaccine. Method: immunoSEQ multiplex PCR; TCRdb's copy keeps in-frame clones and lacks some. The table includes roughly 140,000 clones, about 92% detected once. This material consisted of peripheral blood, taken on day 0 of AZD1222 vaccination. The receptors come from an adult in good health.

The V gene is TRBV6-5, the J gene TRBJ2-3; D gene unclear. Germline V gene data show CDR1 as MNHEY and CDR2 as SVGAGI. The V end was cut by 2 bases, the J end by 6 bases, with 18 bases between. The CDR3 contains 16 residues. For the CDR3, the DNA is TGTGCCAGCAGTTACAGGATCGGATTTCGTGGGGATACGCAGTATTTT. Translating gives CASSYRIGFRGDTQYF.

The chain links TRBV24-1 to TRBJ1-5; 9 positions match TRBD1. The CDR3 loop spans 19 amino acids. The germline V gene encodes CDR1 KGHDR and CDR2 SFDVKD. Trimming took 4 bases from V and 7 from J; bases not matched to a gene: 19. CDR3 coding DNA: TGTGCCACCAGTGACAGACCGGGACAGGGACCCTTTCTGACCCAGCCCCAGCATTTT. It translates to CATSDRPGQGPFLTQPQHF.

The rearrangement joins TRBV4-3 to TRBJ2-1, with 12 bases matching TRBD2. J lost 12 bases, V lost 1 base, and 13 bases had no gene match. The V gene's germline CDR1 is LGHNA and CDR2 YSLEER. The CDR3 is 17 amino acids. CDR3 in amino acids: CASSQGERLAGVERQFF. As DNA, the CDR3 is TGCGCCAGCAGCCAAGGGGAGAGACTAGCGGGAGTCGAAAGGCAGTTCTTC.

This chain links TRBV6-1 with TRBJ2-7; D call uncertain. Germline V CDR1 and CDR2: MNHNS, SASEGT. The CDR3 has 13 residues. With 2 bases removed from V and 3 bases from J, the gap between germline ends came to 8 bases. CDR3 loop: CASSENFGYEQYF. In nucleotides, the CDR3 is TGTGCCAGCAGTGAAAATTTCGGCTACGAGCAGTACTTC.

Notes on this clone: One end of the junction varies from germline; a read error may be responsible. CDR3 sequence reads: CASSLSGDRLKF. The CDR3, as DNA: TGTGCCAGCAGTCTGTCCGGGGACAGGCTTAAGTTT. This chain joins TRBV2 and TRBJ1-6, with 8 bases identical to TRBD1. This CDR3 has 12 amino acids. Germline loops: CDR1 SNHLY, CDR2 FYNNEI.

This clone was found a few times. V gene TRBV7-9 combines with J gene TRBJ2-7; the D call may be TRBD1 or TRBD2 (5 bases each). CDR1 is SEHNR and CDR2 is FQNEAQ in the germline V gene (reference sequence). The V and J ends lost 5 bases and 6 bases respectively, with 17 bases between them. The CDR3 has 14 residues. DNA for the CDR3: TGTGCCAGCAGCATAACGGGGCTCCAGCCCGAGCAGTACTTC. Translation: CASSITGLQPEQYF.